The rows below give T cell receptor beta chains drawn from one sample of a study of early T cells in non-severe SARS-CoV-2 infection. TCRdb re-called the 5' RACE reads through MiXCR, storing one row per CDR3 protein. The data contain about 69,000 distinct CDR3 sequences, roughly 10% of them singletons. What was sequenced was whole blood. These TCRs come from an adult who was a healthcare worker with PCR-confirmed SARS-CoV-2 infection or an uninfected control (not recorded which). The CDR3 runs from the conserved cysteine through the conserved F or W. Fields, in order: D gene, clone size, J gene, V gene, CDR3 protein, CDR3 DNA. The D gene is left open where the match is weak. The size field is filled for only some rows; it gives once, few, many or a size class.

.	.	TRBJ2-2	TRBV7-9	CASSLSEALGTRDTGELFF	TGTGCCAGCAGCTTATCTGAAGCATTGGGGACAAGAGACACCGGGGAGCTGTTTTTT
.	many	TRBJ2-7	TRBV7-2	CASSLEFSYEQYF	TGTGCCAGCAGCTTAGAGTTTTCCTACGAGCAGTACTTC
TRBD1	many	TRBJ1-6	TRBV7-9	CASSFRDSYSPLHF	TGTGCCAGCAGCTTCCGGGACAGCTATTCACCCCTCCACTTT
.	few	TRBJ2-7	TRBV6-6	CASTPGQAYEQYF	TGTGCCAGCACCCCAGGGCAAGCCTACGAGCAGTACTTC
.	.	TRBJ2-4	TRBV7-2	CASSPLSATIKNIQYF	TGTGCCAGCAGCCCCCTAAGCGCGACTATCAAAAACATTCAGTACTTC
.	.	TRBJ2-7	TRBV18	CASSPLGYEQYF	TGTGCCAGCTCGCCGCTGGGGTACGAGCAGTACTTC
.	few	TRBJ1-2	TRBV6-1	CASSEDRDYGYTF	TGTGCCAGCAGTGAAGACAGGGACTATGGCTACACCTTC
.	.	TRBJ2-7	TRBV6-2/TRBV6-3	CASSLDRDTPYEQYF	TGTGCCAGCAGTCTCGACCGGGACACACCCTACGAGCAGTACTTC
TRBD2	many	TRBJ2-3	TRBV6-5	CASSYLKAGGPPDTQYF	TGTGCCAGCAGTTACTTAAAAGCGGGAGGGCCCCCAGATACGCAGTATTTT
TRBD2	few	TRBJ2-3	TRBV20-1	CSARDGGTTTDTQYF	TGCAGTGCTAGGGATGGTGGGACTACCACAGATACGCAGTATTTT
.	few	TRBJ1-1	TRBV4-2	CASSQVYQMNTEAFF	TGTGCCAGCAGCCAAGTGTACCAGATGAACACTGAAGCTTTCTTT
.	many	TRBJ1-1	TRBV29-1	CSVDRSGGAEAFF	TGCAGCGTTGACCGGAGCGGGGGTGCTGAAGCTTTCTTT
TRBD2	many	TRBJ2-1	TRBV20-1	CSASAREGSYNEQFF	TGCAGTGCTAGTGCGCGGGAGGGTTCCTACAATGAGCAGTTCTTC